This T cell receptor (beta chain) was identified during a study of T cells in Graves' hyperthyroidism and ophthalmopathy (dated by TCRdb to between 2017 and 2020). General notes on the study: Peripheral blood samples were taken at the time of initial diagnosis, prior to any treatment. The approximately 90 discovery patients were divided at random into training and test sets in a 7:3 ratio. A discovery cohort of roughly 100 patients, approximately 44 with Graves' ophthalmopathy and 55 to 65 with stable Graves' hyperthyroidism, was used to find distinguishing TCR V-J signatures. Prospective prediction of ophthalmopathy was tested in an independent validation cohort consisting of roughly 20 hyperthyroidism patients and over 15 patients who later progressed to ophthalmopathy. In roughly six Graves' hyperthyroidism patients, the study also compared T-cell repertoires from thyroid tissue with T-cell repertoires from blood. Once sampling was done, hyperthyroidism patients were given methimazole at a starting dose of 30 mg daily, whereas ophthalmopathy patients were given high-dose intravenous methylprednisolone. The paper reports TCR Vbeta CDR3 sequencing of 130 to 150 peripheral blood samples: some 44 ophthalmopathy, under 80 hyperthyroidism and around 17 progressor patients. Points the paper makes about the study in general: No statistical method was used to set the sample size in advance, and investigators knew the group allocation. In validation, the model predicted progression to ophthalmopathy with 55% to 71% sensitivity and approximately 72% specificity, a median of about 6.7 months before onset. Most expanded thyroid clonotypes (frequency above 0.001) were also found in blood, which suggests that blood repertoires may mirror thyroid immune responses. A model built on a 13 V-J signature distinguished ophthalmopathy from stable hyperthyroidism, reaching around 88% sensitivity and 81.08% specificity in cross-validation and 80%/75% in testing.

Stable Graves' hyperthyroidism was defined as no progression to ophthalmopathy during 18 months of follow-up. Hyperthyroidism patients were newly diagnosed, had a disease duration of under 2 months, and were aged 18 to 65 years. Exclusion was applied to patients with uncontrolled infections, other autoimmune diseases, pregnancy or lactation. Diagnoses relied on clinical symptoms, serum thyroxine and TRAb, thyroid ultrasound and orbital computed tomography. Ficoll-Paque density gradient centrifugation was used to isolate PBMCs from 8 to 10 ml of fresh peripheral blood. Trizol reagent was used to extract total RNA, and RNA quality was then checked on an Agilent 2100 Bioanalyzer. V lost 1 base and J lost 3 bases; the stretch between them is 14 bases long. Reading the germline V gene (reference sequence) gives CDR1 DFQATT and CDR2 SNEGSKA. Its CDR3 holds 15 amino acids, cysteine through phenylalanine. Only CDR3 DNA remains: 45 bases, in frame from the first base.

This clonotype was observed many times. Its recognized antigen is unknown. No much larger clone exists at a distance of one base, and base qualities are not known. TCR beta CDR3 regions were amplified from RNA transcripts. The first round of RT-PCR for the TCR CDR3 was performed with the HTBI primer set and the Qiagen OneStep RT-PCR kit. Libraries were constructed in a second round of multiplex PCR, after which size selection and purification were performed. Paired-end sequencing of the libraries was performed with 100 bp reads on an Illumina HiSeq2000. As for the authors' bioinformatics: Raw data were processed with SOAPnuke, discarding reads with adapters, uncalled bases, mean Phred below 15, or no exact constant-primer or identifier match. COPE v1.2.5 was used to merge high-quality paired reads, and clonotypes were defined as unique nucleotide sequences. Clonotypes were aligned to IMGT TRBV, TRBD and TRBJ reference segments using MiTCR v1.1. The analysis was restricted to V-J combinations with a frequency above 0.0001, which together covered 99.2% of the repertoires. The TCS score was defined as F50 (clonal expansion) divided by E x V (chaos), with BLOSUM62-based TCRdist calculated between CDR3 peptides within each V-J. Welch's t-statistics and random forest reduced 500 to 550 V-J features to 13, which were used in a naive Bayes classifier (R e1071). In-frame beta chains were kept once TCRdb had trimmed the public reads at Q25 with fastp and called clones with MiXCR. Rows are unified per CDR3 protein, each entry keeping the most common DNA and genes. The V and J calls here are based on TCRdb, not the publication. The sample table holds some 460,000 distinct CDR3 sequences, of which 15% to 19% were seen once. Roughly an eighth of the sample lies in the top ten.

The receptor chain draws on TRBV20-1 and TRBJ2-3; the D gene is perhaps TRBD2, from 6 matching bases. Sequencing was done on a sample of blood. The receptor comes from a woman aged 18-35 years with Graves' hyperthyroidism. Here is the DNA: TGCAGTGCTAGAGCCGCGGGGACGAATACAGATACGCAGTATTTT. It translates as CSARAAGTNTDTQYF.